Following are 22 T cell receptor beta chains from one sample sequenced in a study of graft-versus-host responses after intestinal transplantation. Profiled with immunoSEQ multiplex PCR; TCRdb holds only in-frame clones, not every one. Of over 65,000 clones listed, 92% are singletons. The starting material was PBMCs, obtained 98 days after intestinal transplantation. The origin of the receptors is a human patient who received an intestinal transplant, so some T cells may come from the graft donor.

The chain has TRBV19 and TRBJ1-6; tentative D call: TRBD1 (6 bases). CDR1 and CDR2 from the germline V gene are LNHDA and SQIVND (reference sequence). Trimming took off 6 bases at V and 9 bases at J, with 15 bases between the two ends. The CDR3 covers 14 residues. The CDR3 nucleotides are TGTGCCAGTAGGGGAGGTCAGGGGAGTTCACCCCTCCACTTT. Its protein product is CASRGGQGSSPLHF.

J is TRBJ2-5 and V is TRBV30; D gene ambiguous. The J call may not be correct, given that the DNA end is closer to TRBJ2-7. CDR1 and CDR2 (germline): GTSNPN, SVGIG (reference sequence). CDR3 size: 13 residues. Written as DNA, the CDR3 is TGTGCCTGGAGCCCCAATGGGGACTACGAGCAGTACTTC. It yields the protein CAWSPNGDYEQYF.

The chain carries TRBV5-1 and TRBJ2-1, with TRBD1 identical over 7 bases. V lost 3 bases and J lost 12; bases outside the gene matches: 3. The CDR3 runs 11 residues. Germline V gene lookup returns CDR1 SGHRS and CDR2 YFSETQ. The CDR3 reads CASSSGDRQFF. CDR3 sequence (DNA): TGCGCCAGCAGCTCCGGGGACAGGCAGTTCTTC.

This chain uses TRBV19 with TRBJ1-2; D might be TRBD1 (5 bases). There are 12 residues in the CDR3. Germline CDR1 LNHDA, CDR2 SQIVND (reference sequence). Between the trimmed V and J ends, which lost 5 bases and 8 bases, there was a span of 12 bases. CDR3 sequence (DNA): TGTGCCAGTAGTTTTCTGGGGCAGGGCTACACCTTC. Translated, it gives CASSFLGQGYTF.

V gene TRBV11-2 combines with J gene TRBJ2-2, with 15 bases aligning to TRBD2. Germline-derived CDR1 and CDR2 are SGHAT and FQNNGV. Trimming at V came to 5 bases and at J to 1 base, leaving 8 bases not matched to a gene. The length of the CDR3 is 19 residues. CDR3 loop: CASSQGLAGGPGNTGELFF. CDR3 DNA: TGTGCCAGCAGCCAAGGACTAGCGGGAGGGCCAGGGAACACCGGGGAGCTGTTTTTT.

The CDR3: CSVPNRDRRLNTEAFF. CDR3 in DNA: TGCAGCGTTCCAAACCGGGACAGGCGACTGAACACTGAAGCTTTCTTT. The chain carries TRBV29-1 and TRBJ1-1; the match to TRBD1 covers 8 bases. The germline CDR1 and CDR2 sequences are SQVTM and ANQGSEA. Trimming removed 5 bases from V and 0 bases from J; junction bases left unmatched: 11. The CDR3 consists of 16 residues.

The genes are TRBV2 and TRBJ2-7; 10 bases map to TRBD1. The CDR3 has 14 amino acids. Trimming at V came to 6 bases and at J to 5 bases, leaving 7 bases not matched to a gene. The germline CDR1 and CDR2 sequences are SNHLY and FYNNEI. CDR3 bases: TGTGCCAGCAGGGGGGGACAGGGGAGGGACGAGCAGTACTTC. It translates to CASRGGQGRDEQYF.

The chain couples TRBV2 to TRBJ1-5; D is possibly TRBD1 (5 bases). The CDR3 has 14 residues. Looked up from germline, CDR1 is SNHLY and CDR2 is FYNNEI. With 6 bases removed from V and 7 bases from J, the gap between germline ends came to 16 bases. CDR3: CASRQDNWKQPQHF. The CDR3 nucleotides read TGTGCCAGCAGACAGGACAATTGGAAACAGCCCCAGCATTTT.

The chain recombines TRBV21-1 with TRBJ1-1; the D call in the table, TRBD1, was not verified against the DNA. TRBV21-1 represents a pseudogene. CDR3 size: 14 residues. CDR3 DNA sequence: TGTGCCAGCAGCGCAGGGGGAAGGAACACTGAAGCTTTCTTT. Protein: CASSAGGRNTEAFF.

This clone was counted between two and nine times. This chain's CDR3 is CASSLGQGSSYEQYF. DNA for the CDR3: TGTGCCAGCAGCTTGGGACAGGGAAGCTCCTACGAGCAGTACTTC. The rearrangement uses TRBV5-4 and TRBJ2-7; TRBD1 agrees at 7 bases. Germline V lookup: CDR1 SGHNT, CDR2 YYREEE (reference sequence). V trimming: 0 bases; J trimming: 0 bases; junction bases outside the gene matches: 3. The CDR3 covers 15 residues.

The chain is built from TRBV5-1 and TRBJ2-1; D assignment may be TRBD1 or TRBD2 (5 bases each). Germline-derived CDR1 and CDR2 are SGHRS and YFSETQ. V was shortened by 3 bases and J by 4 bases, with 11 bases between the two germline ends. The CDR3 length is 14 residues. The CDR3 DNA follows: TGCGCCAGCAGCTCCCGGGACCTATACAATGAGCAGTTCTTC. It is translated as CASSSRDLYNEQFF.

The chain has TRBV10-2 and TRBJ1-1; a weak D match, TRBD1 (5 bases). In germline, CDR1 is WSHSY, CDR2 SAAADI. Trimming cost V 0 bases and J 2 bases, with 10 bases left between them. The CDR3 is 15 amino acids. The CDR3, as DNA: TGCGCCAGCAGTGAGTCGCAGGGCCGAAACACTGAAGCTTTCTTT. It encodes CASSESQGRNTEAFF.

This sequence joins TRBV27 and TRBJ2-7; weak D call: TRBD1 (6 bases). Germline V gene sequence: CDR1 MNHEY, CDR2 SMNVEV (reference sequence). The CDR3 runs to 12 residues. Trimming left V 4 bases short and J 8 bases short, with 12 bases between. CDR3 coding DNA: TGTGCCAGCAGTTCTCAGGGGTTCAAGCAGTACTTC. As protein: CASSSQGFKQYF.

J is TRBJ2-1 and V is TRBV4-1, with 8 bases lining up with TRBD1. From germline, CDR1 is MGHRA and CDR2 YSYEKL. This CDR3 has 15 residues. Trimming cost V 4 bases and J 7 bases; bases outside gene matches: 9. The CDR3 DNA follows: TGCGCCAGCAGCCCCCGGGACAGGAATCCTAATGAGCAGTTCTTC. This encodes CASSPRDRNPNEQFF.

J is TRBJ2-1 and V is TRBV27; the D is unclear. Germline V CDR1 and CDR2: MNHEY, SMNVEV (reference sequence). V lost 3 bases, J lost 3 bases, and 9 bases lay in between. This CDR3 has 14 amino acids. The CDR3 DNA reads TGTGCCAGCAGTTTGGTCCCAGACTACAATGAGCAGTTCTTC. This translates into CASSLVPDYNEQFF.

J is TRBJ2-5 and V is TRBV2; TRBD2 aligns across 10 bases. Trimming took 6 bases from V and 5 from J; bases not matched to a gene: 3. The CDR3 is made up of 13 amino acids. Germline V gene lookup returns CDR1 SNHLY and CDR2 FYNNEI. In DNA form, the CDR3 reads TGTGCCAGCAGGGGGACTAGCGCGGAGACCCAGTACTTC. This codes for CASRGTSAETQYF.

V gene TRBV5-1 combines with J gene TRBJ2-3; 9 positions match TRBD2. Germline CDR1 SGHRS, CDR2 YFSETQ. This CDR3 comprises 17 residues. Trimming took 3 bases from V and 2 from J; bases not matched to a gene: 10. CDR3 DNA sequence: TGCGCCAGCAGCTCCGCCGGGACTAGCCTTCTCACAGATACGCAGTATTTT. It codes for CASSSAGTSLLTDTQYF.

The chain links TRBV11-1 to TRBJ2-7, with TRBD1 as a possible D gene (5 bases). Trimming took off 4 bases at V and 1 base at J, with 11 bases between the two ends. Germline CDR1 SGHAT, CDR2 FQDESV (reference sequence). This CDR3 contains 14 residues. The chain's CDR3 is CASSSDTLSYEQYF. The CDR3 DNA reads as TGTGCCAGCAGCTCGGACACGTTGTCCTACGAGCAGTACTTC.

The chain uses TRBV14 and TRBJ2-1, with 9 bases that match TRBD2. The CDR3 runs to 15 residues. CDR1 and CDR2 from the germline V gene are SGHDN and FVKESK. Trimming at V came to 5 bases and at J to 3 bases, leaving 5 bases not matched to a gene. CDR3 in amino acids: CASSLLAGVYNEQFF. The DNA of the CDR3 is TGTGCCAGCAGCTTATTAGCGGGGGTCTACAATGAGCAGTTCTTC.

The rearrangement joins TRBV7-9 to TRBJ2-5, with TRBD1 identical over 10 bases. CDR3 length: 15 amino acids. V trimming: 5 bases; J trimming: 2 bases; junction bases outside the gene matches: 5. In germline, CDR1 is SEHNR, CDR2 FQNEAQ (reference sequence). CDR3 in amino acids: CASSRGTGVQETQYF. The DNA for the CDR3 is TGTGCCAGCAGCAGAGGGACAGGGGTTCAAGAGACCCAGTACTTC.

The CDR3 protein is CASSEISGQGGTEAFF. The CDR3 nucleotides read TGTGCCAGCAGTGAAATTTCCGGGCAGGGGGGTACTGAAGCTTTCTTT. This sequence joins TRBV2 and TRBJ1-1; TRBD1 aligns across 7 bases. This CDR3 contains 16 residues. V was pared by 2 bases and J by 5 bases, with 11 bases of the junction left unmatched. Germline V gene data show CDR1 as SNHLY and CDR2 as FYNNEI.

The genes are TRBV5-4 and TRBJ2-1, with TRBD2 matching over 10 bases. Germline loops: CDR1 SGHNT, CDR2 YYREEE (reference sequence). The length of the CDR3 is 18 residues. V shed 0 bases and J 4 bases; nucleotides not matched to a gene: 10. The CDR3 spells CASSLARTSGDSYNEQFF. DNA of the CDR3: TGTGCCAGCAGCTTGGCCCGAACTAGCGGGGACTCTTACAATGAGCAGTTCTTC.